What follows describes a single T cell receptor beta chain. Its antigen is undetermined. Here immunoSEQ multiplex PCR was the method, and the copy in TCRdb shows in-frame clones only, minus some. Here the sample spans some 28,000 clones, roughly three fifths being singletons. The data originate from a study of early stage breast cancer tumors. Study-wide points: In about 85% of the 16 patients, blood comparison separated tumor from normal breast.

Input material: breast tumor tissue. The sequence came from a person between 50 and 60 years old with breast cancer.

CDR3 nucleotide sequence: TGTGCCAGCAGCCTCCGGGGGTCAGGCTACGAGCAGTACTTC. Its protein is CASSLRGSGYEQYF. The chain couples TRBV16 to TRBJ2-7, with D perhaps matching TRBD2 (6 bases). Germline V lookup: CDR1 KGHSY, CDR2 FQNENV. The CDR3 covers 14 residues. V shed 4 bases and J shed 3 bases, with 13 bases lying between them.